The T cell receptor beta chain described here comes from a study of CD8 T cells in Susac syndrome. Germline V gene sequence: CDR1 LGHDT, CDR2 YNNKEL (reference sequence). The CDR3 runs 16 residues. V lost 1 base to trimming and J lost 0 bases, with 11 bases between them. Reverse transcription of roughly 0.5 to 1 ug RNA used random hexamers. TCRdb independently ran MiXCR on the immunoSEQ multiplex PCR reads; one entry per CDR3 protein. In the table there are approximately 110,000 distinct CDR3 sequences, roughly 96% of which are singletons. The chain recombines TRBV3-1 with TRBJ2-3, with D perhaps matching TRBD1 or TRBD2 (6 bases each). The sequenced material came from CD4+ T cells from PBMCs. This TCR came from a human donor in good health. The CDR3 is CASSQAGGLSTDTQYF. The CDR3 region has the DNA TGTGCCAGCAGCCAAGCCGGGGGCCTAAGCACAGATACGCAGTATTTT.